This T cell receptor (beta chain) is drawn from a study of T cells in Graves' hyperthyroidism and ophthalmopathy. Using RNA transcripts as the source, TCR beta CDR3 regions were amplified. The TCR CDR3 was amplified in a first-round RT-PCR using the HTBI primer set. Via MiXCR, TCRdb re-called the multiplex PCR reads, giving one row per CDR3 protein. Of around 280,000 distinct CDR3 sequences in the sample, 10% to 15% were seen once. CDR1 is LGHDT and CDR2 is YNNKEL in the germline V gene (reference sequence). The CDR3 has 13 residues. The germline V and J ends were trimmed by 0 bases and 9 bases, with 9 bases remaining between them. This clonotype was detected ten times or more.

This receptor was obtained from a woman younger than 45 with Graves' hyperthyroidism that later progressed to Graves' ophthalmopathy. The chain joins TRBV3-1 to TRBJ1-5; D is undetermined. Specimen: blood. This chain's CDR3 is CASSQDLLRPQHF. Written as DNA, the CDR3 is TGTGCCAGCAGCCAAGACCTTCTCCGGCCCCAGCATTTT.